These 27 T cell receptor beta chains share one sample of origin, sequenced in a study of blood T cell repertoires in COVID-19. Measured with immunoSEQ multiplex PCR; TCRdb has only the in-frame clones, and not every one. The repertoire includes about 96,000 clones, about 81% of them detected once, and approximately 15% sits in the top ten. The sequenced sample was peripheral blood. The source of these receptors is a woman aged 60-75 years with acute or convalescent COVID-19.

V gene TRBV5-3 combines with J gene TRBJ1-3; D is perhaps TRBD1 (6 bases). TRBV5-3 qualifies as an ORF whose function is uncertain. CDR3 length: 18 residues. The V end lost 2 bases, the J end lost 1 base, and 19 bases lay between the germline ends. CDR3 coding DNA: TGTGCCAGAAGCTTTCCTCTTGGCGGGGGCCCTTCTGGAAACACCATATATTTT. Translation: CARSFPLGGGPSGNTIYF.

The chain couples TRBV7-3 to TRBJ2-2, with 8 bases aligning to TRBD2. Germline CDR1 SGHTA, CDR2 FQGTGA. The ends lost 4 bases at V and 1 base at J; junction bases unmatched: 5. CDR3 length: 16 residues. Here the CDR3 reads CASSSSGLVNTGELFF. Here the CDR3 DNA reads TGTGCCAGCAGCTCGTCGGGACTAGTGAACACCGGGGAGCTGTTTTTT.

CDR3 region: CASSSPGTGVFEQYF. The CDR3 DNA sequence: TGTGCCAGCAGCTCTCCGGGGACAGGGGTTTTCGAGCAGTACTTC. The J gene is TRBJ2-7, the V gene TRBV11-3; 10 bases match TRBD1. J gave up 6 bases and V 4 bases, and 9 bases lay outside the gene matches. CDR1 and CDR2 (germline): SGHNT, YENEEA. CDR3 length: 15 amino acids. The full variable domain, rest sourced from reference TRBV11-3 and TRBJ2-7, is EAGVVQSPRYKIIEKKQPVAFWCNPISGHNTLYWYLQNLGQGPELLIRYENEEAVDDSQLPKDRFSAERLKGVDSTLKIQPAELGDSAVYLCASSSPGTGVFEQYFGPGTRLTVT.

The V gene is TRBV27, the J gene TRBJ1-5, with 8 bases identical to TRBD1. V lost 5 bases to trimming and J lost 4 bases; unmatched junction nucleotides: 13. Per germline, CDR1 MNHEY and CDR2 SMNVEV (reference sequence). The CDR3 loop spans 17 amino acids. This chain's CDR3 is CASSTGQAFATNQPQHF. Here the CDR3 DNA reads TGTGCCAGCAGTACGGGACAGGCATTCGCCACAAATCAGCCCCAGCATTTT.

The CDR3 is CASSSPSGVARSYEQYF. CDR3 DNA: TGTGCCAGCAGCTCCCCCTCTGGGGTAGCGAGGTCCTACGAGCAGTACTTC. The chain combines TRBV7-9 with TRBJ2-7; TRBD2 is a possible D gene (5 bases). Deletions cut 4 bases from V and 1 base from J, with 20 bases between. The germline CDR1 and CDR2 sequences are SEHNR and FQNEAQ (reference sequence). This CDR3 region has 17 residues.

This rearrangement joins TRBV7-3 to TRBJ2-1; D may be TRBD1 (5 bases). Trimming took 1 base from V and 2 from J, leaving 12 bases between them. The CDR3 sequence is 16 residues long. Germline V gene sequence: CDR1 SGHTA, CDR2 FQGTGA. DNA of the CDR3: TGTGCCAGCAGCTTAAATGCCAGGGTGGCCTACAATGAGCAGTTCTTC. Translating gives CASSLNARVAYNEQFF.

The gene calls are TRBV30 and TRBJ1-2, with a tentative D call TRBD1 (6 bases). V was cut by 4 bases and J by 12 bases, with 15 bases left in between. This CDR3 is built from 11 residues. CDR1 and CDR2 (germline): GTSNPN, SVGIG (reference sequence). This CDR3 is CAWTKQGGHTF. DNA for the CDR3: TGTGCCTGGACAAAACAGGGCGGGCACACCTTC.

This chain uses TRBV7-8 with TRBJ1-4; D perhaps matches TRBD1 (6 bases). V was cut by 1 base and J by 8 bases, with 8 bases left in between. The CDR3 is 13 residues long. Germline V gives CDR1 SGHVS, CDR2 FQNEAQ. CDR3 DNA: TGTGCCAGCAGCTTAGACAGGGAAGAAAAACTGTTTTTT. It encodes CASSLDREEKLFF.

CDR3 amino acids: CASSSGSGETQYF. As DNA, the CDR3 is TGTGCCAGCAGCTCGGGGTCGGGTGAGACCCAGTACTTC. The chain employs TRBV7-2 and TRBJ2-5; D may be TRBD2 (5 bases). V was cut by 4 bases and J by 5 bases, with 11 bases left in between. Germline CDR1 is SGHTA and CDR2 is FQGNSA. This CDR3 comprises 13 residues.

This sequence joins TRBV19 and TRBJ2-7; 7 bases align to TRBD1. CDR3 length: 14 amino acids. The germline gives CDR1 LNHDA, CDR2 SQIVND (reference sequence). The junction had 10 bases not matched to a gene; V was cut back by 8 bases and J by 3 bases. In nucleotides, the CDR3 is TGTGCCAGTCGGGAACAGGGGAGTAACTACGAGCAGTACTTC. It is translated as CASREQGSNYEQYF.

The chain uses TRBV6-2 or TRBV6-3 and TRBJ1-2, with 9 bases fitting TRBD1. Germline CDR1 MNHEY, CDR2 SVGEGT. The CDR3 sequence is 17 residues long. J lost 8 bases, V lost 0 bases, and 13 bases had no gene match. The CDR3 region is CASSYSNTIQGAKGYTF. The CDR3 DNA reads TGTGCCAGCAGTTACTCGAATACTATACAGGGGGCTAAGGGCTACACCTTC.

The count of this clone is one. The chain uses TRBV5-6 and TRBJ2-3, with TRBD1 identical over 7 bases. J gave up 5 bases and V 0 bases, and 9 bases lay outside the gene matches. Germline loops: CDR1 SGHDT, CDR2 YYEEEE. The CDR3 is 16 amino acids. In DNA, the CDR3 is TGTGCCAGCAGCTTGGGTGGACAGGTCCGGGGAGATACGCAGTATTTT. Protein sequence: CASSLGGQVRGDTQYF. The variable domain in full, completed from reference TRBV5-6 and TRBJ2-3, reads DAGVTQSPTHLIKTRGQQVTLRCSPKSGHDTVSWYQQALGQGPQFIFQYYEEEERQRGNFPDRFSGHQFPNYSSELNVNALLLGDSALYLCASSLGGQVRGDTQYFGPGTRLTVL.

This chain uses TRBV7-3 with TRBJ2-7, with 9 bases lining up with TRBD1. The CDR3 is made up of 15 amino acids. V was pared by 5 bases and J by 2 bases, with 7 bases of the junction left unmatched. Germline V lookup: CDR1 SGHTA, CDR2 FQGTGA. CDR3 protein: CASSRQGGATYEQYF. CDR3 in DNA: TGTGCCAGCAGCCGACAGGGGGGGGCCACCTACGAGCAGTACTTC.

The chain uses TRBV18 and TRBJ1-1, with unresolved D. Trimming pared 3 bases from V and 10 bases from J, leaving 18 bases between. The CDR3 is made up of 14 amino acids. Per germline, CDR1 KGHSH and CDR2 LQKENI. CDR3 DNA sequence: TGTGCCAGCTCACCGACTATGGGCGACCGCGGAGCTTTCTTT. Translation gives CASSPTMGDRGAFF.

The chain links TRBV19 to TRBJ2-3; D perhaps matches TRBD1 (6 bases). Germline CDR1 reads LNHDA; CDR2 reads SQIVND (reference sequence). The CDR3 runs to 14 residues. Trimming left V 3 bases short and J 3 bases short, with 10 bases between. This CDR3 reads CASSMSGQTDTQYF. CDR3 bases: TGTGCCAGTAGTATGAGCGGACAGACAGATACGCAGTATTTT.

The rearrangement uses TRBV3-1 (or the pseudogene TRBV3-2) and TRBJ2-7, with D possibly TRBD2 on 5 matching bases. The CDR3 covers 16 residues. Germline loops: CDR1 LGHDT, CDR2 YNNKEL (reference sequence). V was shortened by 4 bases and J by 1 base, with 17 bases between the two germline ends. CDR3 bases: TGTGCCAGCAGCCCAATGGTTAGCGATCATTCCTACGAGCAGTACTTC. Protein sequence: CASSPMVSDHSYEQYF.

The chain couples TRBV5-1 to TRBJ1-3; 8 positions match TRBD1. The germline V gene has CDR1 SGHRS and CDR2 YFSETQ. V shed 5 bases and J 4 bases; nucleotides not matched to a gene: 5. CDR3 length equals 14 residues. The CDR3 sequence is CASSVTGEGNTIYF. Written as DNA, the CDR3 is TGCGCCAGCAGTGTGACAGGGGAGGGAAACACCATATATTTT.

The chain is built from TRBV19 and TRBJ2-1; D is perhaps TRBD1 (5 bases). There are 13 residues in the CDR3. The germline V gene encodes CDR1 LNHDA and CDR2 SQIVND (reference sequence). Trimming removed 5 bases at V and 10 bases at J, with 15 bases between. CDR3 nucleotides: TGTGCCAGTAGTGAATCAGGGTATCAGGAGCAGTTCTTC. Amino acid sequence: CASSESGYQEQFF.

The chain joins TRBV19 to TRBJ2-6; no reliable D call. CDR3 length: 15 amino acids. With 3 bases removed from V and 0 bases from J, the gap between germline ends came to 6 bases. Germline values: CDR1 LNHDA, CDR2 SQIVND (reference sequence). DNA for the CDR3: TGTGCCAGTAGTATTGAGGTCTCTGGGGCCAACGTCCTGACTTTC. It specifies CASSIEVSGANVLTF.

The gene calls are TRBV6-6 and TRBJ1-3; perhaps TRBD1 as D (5 bases). Germline CDR1 and CDR2: MNHNY and SVGAGI (reference sequence). The CDR3 contains 14 residues. V was clipped by 7 bases and J by 0 bases, with 10 bases between them. The CDR3 protein is CASMSGPSGNTIYF. The DNA of the CDR3 is TGTGCCAGCATGTCAGGGCCCTCTGGAAACACCATATATTTT.

V and J are TRBV5-1 and TRBJ2-3; 8 bases align to TRBD1. Germline assignment: CDR1 SGHRS and CDR2 YFSETQ. Trimming removed 3 bases from V and 6 bases from J; junction bases left unmatched: 6. The CDR3 consists of 14 residues. The CDR3 region is CASSSGQDGDTQYF. CDR3 in DNA: TGCGCCAGCAGCTCGGGACAGGACGGTGATACGCAGTATTTT.

The rearrangement uses TRBV6-5 and TRBJ1-1; 8 positions match TRBD1. Germline V gives CDR1 MNHEY, CDR2 SVGAGI. The CDR3 totals 14 residues. V lost 6 bases, J lost 6 bases, and 9 bases stayed unmatched. The CDR3 DNA reads as TGTGCCAGCAGCACCCGGACAGGGTTGGCTGAAGCTTTCTTT. It yields the protein CASSTRTGLAEAFF.

The chain couples TRBV7-2 to TRBJ1-3, with TRBD1 matching over 8 bases. Trimming at V came to 6 bases and at J to 2 bases, leaving 9 bases not matched to a gene. CDR1 and CDR2 from the germline V gene are SGHTA and FQGNSA. The CDR3 has 16 residues. CDR3 nucleotide sequence: TGTGCCAGCAGAACACCGGGACAGGTGACTGGAAACACCATATATTTT. This translates into CASRTPGQVTGNTIYF. Full variable domain (rest looked up from reference TRBV7-2 and TRBJ1-3): GAGVSQSPSNKVTEKGKDVELRCDPISGHTALYWYRQSLGQGLEFLIYFQGNSAPDKSGLPSDRFSAERTGGSVSTLTIQRTQQEDSAVYLCASRTPGQVTGNTIYFGEGSWLTVV.

CDR3 nucleotides: TGCGCCACCCGACTAGCGGGGGGGCCAAGTGAGCAGTTCTTC. It codes for CATRLAGGPSEQFF. The genes are TRBV10-2 and TRBJ2-1, with TRBD2 matching over 14 bases. The V and J ends lost 10 bases and 9 bases, in that order; junction bases with no gene match: 8. CDR1 is WSHSY, CDR2 SAAADI, per germline. This CDR3 has 14 residues.

The chain links TRBV19 to TRBJ1-5; D gene ambiguous. The CDR3 has 15 residues. The ends were cut back, 7 bases at V and 1 base at J, with 14 bases in the middle. From germline, CDR1 is LNHDA and CDR2 SQIVND (reference sequence). The CDR3 nucleotides are TGTGCCAGTAAAAGAGGTACGCCGAGCAATCAGCCCCAGCATTTT. Its protein product is CASKRGTPSNQPQHF. Full variable domain (missing parts from reference TRBV19 and TRBJ1-5): DGGITQSPKYLFRKEGQNVTLSCEQNLNHDAMYWYRQDPGQGLRLIYYSQIVNDFQKGDIAEGYSVSREKKESFPLTVTSAQKNPTAFYLCASKRGTPSNQPQHFGDGTRLSIL.

The chain carries TRBV28 and TRBJ1-4; 9 bases are a match to TRBD1. This CDR3 comprises 15 residues. The germline gives CDR1 MDHEN, CDR2 SYDVKM. V was clipped by 6 bases and J by 8 bases; unmatched bases: 10. CDR3: CASRGNRGLREKLFF. CDR3 DNA sequence: TGTGCCAGCAGGGGAAACAGGGGGCTTAGGGAAAAACTGTTTTTT.

This clone was recorded once. CDR3: CASSLRQGALGGEQYF. Here the CDR3 DNA reads TGTGCCAGCAGCTTGAGACAGGGGGCTCTTGGCGGCGAGCAGTACTTC. The chain uses TRBV5-4 and TRBJ2-7; 10 nucleotides line up with TRBD1. Germline CDR1 reads SGHNT; CDR2 reads YYREEE (reference sequence). V gave up 1 base and J gave up 6 bases; unmatched junction bases: 10. The CDR3 covers 16 residues.